This record looks at one TCR beta chain sequence and its context. This clonotype came up many times. The antigen this receptor binds is unknown. No much larger clonotype is one base removed from it; base qualities were not supplied. Library preparation employed PCR. This sample was sequenced with an Illumina HiSeq 2500. TCR libraries were prepared with molecular barcoding, using unique molecular identifiers to normalize TCRbeta repertoire quantification. The public reads were run again by TCRdb, first through fastp at Q25 and then through MiXCR, and only productive beta chains were kept. Rows are unified per CDR3 protein, each entry keeping the most common DNA and genes. This sample gives 70,000 or so distinct CDR3 sequences in total; 9.5% to 13% of them show up just once. About 13% of the sample rests with the top ten. This specimen belongs to a study of T-cell reconstitution after alpha-beta-depleted transplantation in children (dated by TCRdb to the mid-2010s). Context from the whole study: T-cell immune reconstitution after TCRalphabeta/CD19-depleted allogeneic hematopoietic cell transplantation in children was quantitatively tracked in the study by means of TCR repertoire profiling. What the work shows at the level of the full study, not this receptor alone: The apparently early alphabetaT-cell count recovery about two months after transplant was reportedly dependent on only several hundred rapidly expanded clones derived from non-depleted graft cells. The high TCRbeta diversity at day 60 in some patients was ascribed to recipient T cells and intrathymic progenitors that had survived conditioning. The frequencies of hyperexpanded clones fell over the following months, and after one year, T-cell counts and TCRbeta diversity were mostly attributed to newly produced T cells.

V is clipped by 0 bases and J by 0 bases, and the sequence between their germline boundaries is 6 bases long. For CDR1 and CDR2, the germline V gene lists MNHEY and SVGAGI. Reading from cysteine to phenylalanine, the CDR3 counts 15 amino acids. Only CDR3 DNA is held: 45 bases, read in frame from base 1. This sample's treatment or condition label indicates: allogeneic hematopoietic cell transplantation with graft depleted of TCRalphabeta T cells and CD19 B cells. TCRalphabeta/CD19-depleted allogeneic hematopoietic cell grafts were given to the transplant recipients, all of whom were children. Sample: PBMCs, taken before TCRalphabeta/CD19-depleted stem cell transplant. The TCR sequence derives from a boy aged 5-17 years with acute myeloid leukemia, due to receive a stem cell transplant. This receptor chain uses TRBV6-5 and TRBJ1-3, with an unclear D gene assignment. The CDR3 protein: CASSYSGHSGNTIYF. The DNA is as follows: TGTGCCAGCAGTTACTCCGGCCACTCTGGAAACACCATATATTTT.